Below, 10 T cell receptor beta chains from the same sample are listed, as sequenced in a study of regulatory T cells in long-lasting Graves disease. Described time point: newly diagnosed GD, antithyroid drugs for less than 3 months. Following extraction of RNA from PBMCs, that RNA was used to make the TCR library. The TCR beta library used iRepertoire HTBI primers with Arm-PCR amplification of CDR3. TCRdb fed the multiplex PCR reads into MiXCR, producing one record per CDR3 protein. This sample has 530,000 or so distinct CDR3 sequences, with 13% found just once. This same sample was also part of a study on T cells in Graves' hyperthyroidism and ophthalmopathy.

The sequences come from peripheral blood mononuclear cells (PBMCs), collected at new diagnosis, from a patient treated with antithyroid drugs. These receptors were taken from a man between 25 and 39 years old with Graves disease.

The chain couples TRBV29-1 to TRBJ2-1, with D possibly being TRBD1 or TRBD2 (5 bases each). Germline CDR1 is SQVTM and CDR2 is ANQGSEA. Trimming took 7 bases from V and 2 from J, leaving 18 bases between them. The CDR3 loop spans 15 amino acids. The CDR3 loop reads CSAKNRDAAYNEQFF. In nucleotides, the CDR3 is TGCAGCGCAAAAAACCGGGACGCCGCCTACAATGAGCAGTTCTTC.

This clonotype was detected ten times or more. This chain uses TRBV19 with TRBJ2-7; possible D gene TRBD1, 5 bases. The CDR3 has 15 residues. Germline CDR1 reads LNHDA; CDR2 reads SQIVND (reference sequence). The ends were cut back, 5 bases at V and 3 bases at J, with 17 bases in the middle. The CDR3 sequence is CASSAWTFPLYEQYF. The CDR3 DNA is TGTGCCAGTAGTGCCTGGACATTCCCTCTCTACGAGCAGTACTTC.

The chain is built from TRBV19 and TRBJ2-1, with 9 bases fitting TRBD2. The CDR3 extends over 16 amino acids. The trim removed 6 bases at V and 8 bases at J, leaving 14 bases unmatched. Per germline, CDR1 LNHDA and CDR2 SQIVND (reference sequence). CDR3 residues: CASSLDSGRGWDEQFF. The DNA of the CDR3 is TGTGCCAGTAGCCTCGATAGCGGGAGAGGTTGGGATGAGCAGTTCTTC.

This clonotype came up many times. The chain joins TRBV3-1 to TRBJ1-2; 8 bases align to TRBD1. With V trimmed by 5 bases and J by 2 bases, 10 bases remained unmatched. This CDR3 contains 16 residues. Germline V CDR1 and CDR2: LGHDT, YNNKEL (reference sequence). The CDR3 bases are TGTGCCAGCAGCATACTGAACGCAGGGGGCAACTATGGCTACACCTTC. Its translation is CASSILNAGGNYGYTF.

This clonotype came up many times. The rearrangement joins TRBV7-3 to TRBJ1-6; 7 nucleotides line up with TRBD1. CDR3 size: 15 residues. J gave up 8 bases and V 0 bases, and 4 bases lay outside the gene matches. CDR1 SGHTA and CDR2 FQGTGA come from the germline V gene. CDR3 amino acids: CASSLTGDSYSPLHF. CDR3 DNA sequence: TGTGCCAGCAGCTTAACGGGGGACAGCTATTCACCCCTCCACTTT.

This clonotype came up a few times. Here the CDR3 reads CSALEAGDWYEQYF. As DNA, the CDR3 is TGCAGTGCCCTGGAAGCGGGAGATTGGTACGAGCAGTACTTC. The chain recombines TRBV20-1 with TRBJ2-7; 8 positions agree with TRBD2. The CDR3 has 14 residues. Germline V gene lookup returns CDR1 DFQATT and CDR2 SNEGSKA (reference sequence). The V and J ends lost 6 bases and 4 bases, in that order; junction bases with no gene match: 11.

In this sample, this clonotype turned up a few times. The V call is TRBV18, the J call TRBJ2-7; TRBD2 matches at 10 bases. This CDR3 has 17 residues. In germline, CDR1 is KGHSH, CDR2 LQKENI. Unmatched junction bases numbered 7, after V lost 0 bases and J lost 2 bases. CDR3 residues: CASSPPNRLAGAYEQYF. The CDR3 DNA sequence: TGTGCCAGCTCACCACCGAATCGCCTAGCGGGAGCCTACGAGCAGTACTTC.

The sample holds many counts of this clonotype. Just one base apart from a much larger clone, this may be a read error. The CDR3 DNA is TGTGCCAGCAGCCAAGCCCACGAGCAGTACTTC. It yields the protein CASSQAHEQYF. The chain has TRBV3-1 and TRBJ2-7, with D unclear. V dropped 1 base and J dropped 5 bases, with 3 bases sitting between them. CDR1 and CDR2 from the germline V gene are LGHDT and YNNKEL (reference sequence). This CDR3 spans 11 amino acids.

This clonotype was picked up a small number of times. One end of the junction is discordant with germline, which a read error may explain. The V and J genes are TRBV4-1 and TRBJ2-6; no reliable D call. The germline CDR1 and CDR2 sequences are MGHRA and YSYEKL. The CDR3 extends over 16 amino acids. CDR3 region: CASSQVSAAGANVLTF. The DNA of the CDR3 is TGTGCCAGCAGCCAAGTAAGCGCGGCTGGGGCCAACGTCCTGACTTTC.

This clonotype appeared many times. The chain employs TRBV5-1 and TRBJ2-3; 11 bases line up with TRBD2. Germline CDR1 is SGHRS and CDR2 is YFSETQ. The CDR3 is made up of 17 amino acids. J was trimmed by 6 bases and V by 0 bases; bases with no gene match: 9. Written as DNA, the CDR3 is TGCGCCAGCAGCTTGGGCACTACTAGCGGGAGATCGGATACGCAGTATTTT. This sequence encodes CASSLGTTSGRSDTQYF.